The present TCR beta chain was sequenced within a study of blood T cell repertoires in COVID-19. Which cohort a participant joined came from the clinical history participants gave. Produced via immunoSEQ multiplex PCR; TCRdb's table is partial and in-frame only. The table includes 180,000 or so clones, more than 65% detected once. Germline V gene lookup returns CDR1 ENHRY and CDR2 SYGVKD. The V end was cut by 0 bases, the J end by 4 bases, with 12 bases between. The CDR3 is made up of 15 amino acids. This chain connects TRBV10-3 to TRBJ1-1; D unclear. This TCR derives from a man between 40 and 49 years old who had recovered from COVID-19. Sequencing input: PBMCs or T cells enriched from blood (not recorded which). The CDR3 DNA is TGTGCCATCAGTGAGTCCGGTCACGGGAGCACTGAAGCTTTCTTT. This translates into CAISESGHGSTEAFF.